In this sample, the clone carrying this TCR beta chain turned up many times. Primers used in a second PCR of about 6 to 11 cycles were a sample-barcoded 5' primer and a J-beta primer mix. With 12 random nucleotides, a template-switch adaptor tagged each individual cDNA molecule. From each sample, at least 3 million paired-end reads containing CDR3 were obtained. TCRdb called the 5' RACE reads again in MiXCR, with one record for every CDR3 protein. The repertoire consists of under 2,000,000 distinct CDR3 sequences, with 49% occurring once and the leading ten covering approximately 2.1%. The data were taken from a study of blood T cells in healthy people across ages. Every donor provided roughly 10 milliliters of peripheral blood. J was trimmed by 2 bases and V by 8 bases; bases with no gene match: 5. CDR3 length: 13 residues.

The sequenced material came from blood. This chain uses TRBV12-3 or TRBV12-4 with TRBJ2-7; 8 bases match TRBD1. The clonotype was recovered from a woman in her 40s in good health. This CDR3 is CASGTGITYEQYF. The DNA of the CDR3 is TGTGCCAGCGGGACAGGAATTACCTACGAGCAGTACTTC.